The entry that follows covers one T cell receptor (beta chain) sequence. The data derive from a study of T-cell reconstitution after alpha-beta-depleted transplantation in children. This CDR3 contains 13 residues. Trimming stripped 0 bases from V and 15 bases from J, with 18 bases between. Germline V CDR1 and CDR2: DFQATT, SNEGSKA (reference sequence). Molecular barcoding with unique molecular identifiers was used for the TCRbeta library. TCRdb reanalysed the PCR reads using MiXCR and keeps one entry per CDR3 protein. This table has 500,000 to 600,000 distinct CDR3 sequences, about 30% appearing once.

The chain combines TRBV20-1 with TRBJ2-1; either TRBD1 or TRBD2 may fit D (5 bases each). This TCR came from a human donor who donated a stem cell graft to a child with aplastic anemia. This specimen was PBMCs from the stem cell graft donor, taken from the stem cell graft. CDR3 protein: CSARDRGGGALFF. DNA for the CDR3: TGCAGTGCTAGAGATCGGGGTGGGGGAGCATTGTTCTTC.